The 32 T cell receptor beta chains below come from one sample, sequenced in a study of prognosis after radiotherapy for stage I lung cancer. CDR3 of TCR beta was amplified from genomic DNA via a two-round multiplex PCR. The first round of PCR was done with primers that matched each TRBV and TRBJ gene. TCRdb passed the multiplex PCR reads through MiXCR, listing each CDR3 protein once. This sample has under 35,000 distinct CDR3 sequences, with about 40% found just once. The specimen was PBMCs, collected before or after stereotactic body radiation therapy (not recorded which). Receptor source: a donor over 45 with non-small cell lung cancer.

This clonotype was observed at least ten times. The CDR3 coding sequence is TGCAGTGCTAGTTTGGGCAGCCTAGCCATGAACACTGAAGCTTTCTTT. Translation: CSASLGSLAMNTEAFF. The chain uses TRBV20-1 and TRBJ1-1, with D uncertain. V lost 3 bases to trimming and J lost 0 bases, with 17 bases between them. The CDR3 runs to 16 residues. CDR1 DFQATT and CDR2 SNEGSKA come from the germline V gene (reference sequence).

At least ten counts were recorded for this clonotype. The rearrangement joins TRBV12-3 or TRBV12-4 to TRBJ1-5, with D possibly TRBD1 on 5 matching bases. CDR3 length: 17 residues. V gave up 5 bases and J gave up 1 base, with 18 bases separating them. Here the CDR3 DNA reads TGTGCCAGCAGTCCCGCCCAGGGACCGCTCAGCAATCAGCCCCAGCATTTT. Translation: CASSPAQGPLSNQPQHF.

As regards this clonotype: This likely came from a read error, as a far larger clone is one base away. This chain joins TRBV6-4 and TRBJ2-3; tentative D call: TRBD1 (5 bases). The CDR3 is made up of 13 amino acids. Germline V CDR1 and CDR2: MRHNA, SNTAGT. The CDR3 is CASRVGRRDKQYF. The DNA of the CDR3 is TGTGCCAGCCGGGTGGGGCGACGAGATAAGCAGTATTTT.

This clonotype was detected ten times or more. This chain uses TRBV20-1 with TRBJ1-5, with D possibly being TRBD1 (6 bases). The V end was cut by 6 bases, the J end by 3 bases, with 15 bases between. The germline CDR1 and CDR2 sequences are DFQATT and SNEGSKA (reference sequence). The length of the CDR3 is 14 residues. In nucleotides, the CDR3 is TGCAGTGCGTCCTCCGGGACACTCAATCAGCCCCAGCATTTT. Its translation is CSASSGTLNQPQHF.

This clonotype was recorded many times. V is TRBV5-1 and J is TRBJ2-2; D is tentatively TRBD1 or TRBD2 (5 bases each). The CDR3 is made up of 15 amino acids. Germline loops: CDR1 SGHRS, CDR2 YFSETQ. Deletions cut 4 bases from V and 4 bases from J, with 14 bases between. Written as DNA, the CDR3 is TGCGCCAGCAGCCTTAGGCCTGGGGGCACCGGGGAGCTGTTTTTT. This gives the protein CASSLRPGGTGELFF.

This clonotype came up many times. The CDR3 is CASSRGGFNYGYTF. Here the CDR3 DNA reads TGTGCCAGTAGTAGGGGGGGATTTAACTATGGCTACACCTTC. The V call is TRBV19, the J call TRBJ1-2, with a weak D call TRBD1 (5 bases). The CDR3 covers 14 residues. Between the trimmed V and J ends, which lost 4 bases and 1 base, there was a span of 10 bases. Looked up from germline, CDR1 is LNHDA and CDR2 is SQIVND (reference sequence).

This chain uses TRBV12-3 or TRBV12-4 with TRBJ2-3; 7 nucleotides match TRBD2. The CDR3 sequence is 15 residues long. J gave up 6 bases and V 2 bases, and 8 bases lay outside the gene matches. CDR3 in amino acids: CASSLLGGVTDTQYF. The CDR3 DNA reads TGTGCCAGCAGTTTACTTGGGGGGGTCACGGATACGCAGTATTTT.

At least ten counts were recorded for this clonotype. A much bigger clone sits one base away, suggesting this may be a read error. The chain joins TRBV24-1 to TRBJ2-1; 9 bases fit TRBD2. From germline, CDR1 is KGHDR and CDR2 SFDVKD. This CDR3 contains 16 residues. CDR3 protein: CAARPSGAAGGHEQFF. The CDR3 nucleotides are TGTGCCGCCAGACCATCCGGGGCAGCGGGAGGTCATGAGCAGTTCTTC.

As to this clonotype: Since a far larger clone is one base different, this is likely a read error. The chain links TRBV6-2 or TRBV6-3 to TRBJ1-1; D unclear. V was cut by 6 bases and J by 1 base, with 12 bases left in between. Germline V gene lookup returns CDR1 MNHEY and CDR2 SVGEGT. This CDR3 is 14 amino acids long. The chain's CDR3 is CASREGARNTEAFF. CDR3 sequence (DNA): TGTGCCAGCAGGGAAGGAGCCAGGAACACTGAAGCTTTCTTT.

This clonotype was found many times. This chain uses TRBV30 with TRBJ2-7, with TRBD1 identical over 9 bases. The CDR3 runs to 11 residues. V lost 2 bases to trimming and J lost 12 bases; unmatched junction nucleotides: 5. Per germline, CDR1 GTSNPN and CDR2 SVGIG (reference sequence). In DNA form, the CDR3 reads TGTGCCTGGAGTACCGGGACAGGGCGGTACTTC. This codes for CAWSTGTGRYF.

Ten or more counts support this clonotype. This chain joins TRBV28 and TRBJ1-2; D unclear. The germline gives CDR1 MDHEN, CDR2 SYDVKM. The CDR3 sequence is 14 residues long. Trimming took off 4 bases at V and 0 bases at J, with 9 bases between the two ends. The CDR3 sequence: CASSSTVTNYGYTF. The DNA for the CDR3 is TGTGCCAGCAGTTCGACGGTCACTAACTATGGCTACACCTTC.

The V call is TRBV9, the J call TRBJ2-3, with unresolved D. The germline gives CDR1 SGDLS, CDR2 YYNGEE. The CDR3 extends over 11 amino acids. V was trimmed by 3 bases and J by 10 bases, leaving 9 bases between them. The CDR3 loop reads CASSDPLAQYF. CDR3 DNA sequence: TGTGCCAGCAGCGATCCCCTTGCGCAGTATTTT.

This clonotype has ten or more counts. V gene TRBV11-3 combines with J gene TRBJ1-2, with 7 bases aligning to TRBD1. In germline, CDR1 is SGHNT, CDR2 YENEEA. Trimming removed 3 bases from V and 3 bases from J; junction bases left unmatched: 19. The CDR3 totals 19 residues. In nucleotides, the CDR3 is TGTGCCAGCAGCTTCTCGACAGGGTTCATGGGTCCCAAAGACTATGGCTACACCTTC. Amino acid sequence: CASSFSTGFMGPKDYGYTF.

V usage is TRBV12-3 or TRBV12-4 and J usage is TRBJ1-6; D may be TRBD1 (5 bases). This CDR3 spans 15 amino acids. V lost 5 bases and J lost 3, with 11 bases in between. CDR3 nucleotides: TGTGCCAGCAGTCGCCGGGGCTACTATAATTCACCCCTCCACTTT. This codes for CASSRRGYYNSPLHF.

This clonotype has at least ten counts. The chain recombines TRBV3-1 with TRBJ2-1; TRBD2 might be the D (5 bases). The CDR3 extends over 17 amino acids. Germline assignment: CDR1 LGHDT and CDR2 YNNKEL (reference sequence). V was pared by 0 bases and J by 7 bases, with 19 bases between. The CDR3 nucleotides read TGTGCCAGCAGCCAAGAGTTTGGACTCTCTCTAGGTAATGAGCAGTTCTTC. Its protein product is CASSQEFGLSLGNEQFF.

This clonotype was seen ten or more times. The chain employs TRBV20-1 and TRBJ1-3; 9 nucleotides match TRBD1. In germline, CDR1 is DFQATT, CDR2 SNEGSKA (reference sequence). The length of the CDR3 is 14 residues. Unmatched junction bases numbered 3, after V lost 4 bases and J lost 2 bases. The chain's CDR3 is CSATRDRAGNTIYF. The DNA for the CDR3 is TGCAGTGCTACCCGGGACAGGGCTGGAAACACCATATATTTT.

By share, this clonotype counts as medium-sized. This chain links TRBV20-1 with TRBJ2-7, with 9 bases matching TRBD1. The CDR3 is 14 amino acids. The V gene end was trimmed by 1 base and the J gene end by 2 bases; junction bases not matched to a gene: 3. Germline V CDR1 and CDR2: DFQATT, SNEGSKA (reference sequence). The CDR3, as DNA: TGCAGTGCTAGAGGGGACAGGGACCCCTACGAGCAGTACTTC. Its protein is CSARGDRDPYEQYF.

The rearrangement joins TRBV6-2 or TRBV6-3 to TRBJ2-7; D unclear. Per germline, CDR1 MNHEY and CDR2 SVGEGT. The CDR3 consists of 14 residues. The V end was cut by 6 bases, the J end by 3 bases, with 15 bases between. The CDR3 DNA is TGTGCCAGCAGCCAAAGTGGGCGCAGCTACGAGCAGTACTTC. Residues: CASSQSGRSYEQYF.

In this sample, this clonotype turned up many times. The chain carries TRBV11-3 and TRBJ2-1; D unresolved. The CDR3 runs to 14 residues. The germline gives CDR1 SGHNT, CDR2 YENEEA. V shed 0 bases and J shed 10 bases, with 13 bases lying between them. CDR3 in DNA: TGTGCCAGCAGCTTAGATCACACAGCCGGGGAGCAGTTCTTC. It yields the protein CASSLDHTAGEQFF.

A word on this clonotype: A much more abundant neighbour one base away suggests this may be a read error. This chain joins TRBV14 and TRBJ2-5; D may be TRBD1 or TRBD2 (6 bases each). CDR1 and CDR2 (germline): SGHDN, FVKESK. The CDR3 totals 14 residues. The CDR3 DNA is TGTTCCAGCAGCCAAGTCGAACAGGGAGGGACCCAGTACTTC. Its protein is CSSSQVEQGGTQYF.

The V call is TRBV3-1, the J call TRBJ1-5; TRBD1 might be the D (5 bases). This CDR3 has 14 amino acids. V lost 4 bases to trimming and J lost 4 bases, with 11 bases between them. CDR1 LGHDT and CDR2 YNNKEL come from the germline V gene (reference sequence). The CDR3 coding sequence is TGTGCCAGCAGCCTCCGGGACGGAAATCAGCCCCAGCATTTT. Its protein product is CASSLRDGNQPQHF.

There are many counts of this clonotype. This chain joins TRBV4-2 and TRBJ2-1, with 8 bases lining up with TRBD2. The ends lost 1 base at V and 4 bases at J; junction bases unmatched: 6. The length of the CDR3 is 16 residues. The germline CDR1 and CDR2 sequences are LGHNA and YNFKEQ. The CDR3 loop reads CASSQVGGGTYNEQFF. CDR3 nucleotide sequence: TGTGCCAGCAGCCAAGTCGGCGGGGGGACTTACAATGAGCAGTTCTTC.

In regard to this clonotype: The final CDR3 position lacks the conserved phenylalanine or tryptophan, pointing to a likely read error. The DNA is omitted, as the CDR3 cannot be located on it reliably, and the CDR3 follows TCRdb's listing. The chain combines TRBV13 with TRBJ2-1; the table assigns TRBD1, which was not confirmed against the DNA. The germline CDR1 and CDR2 sequences are PRHDT and FYEKMQ (reference sequence). Inclusive of both ends, the CDR3 amounts to 14 amino acids. CDR3: CASSLGVLRPEQLL.

This chain uses TRBV28 with TRBJ2-2; weak D call: TRBD2 (6 bases). The length of the CDR3 is 16 residues. The V end was cut by 4 bases, the J end by 3 bases, with 15 bases between. The germline V gene has CDR1 MDHEN and CDR2 SYDVKM. The CDR3, as DNA: TGTGCCAGCAGTTCGTCGAGCGGGTGTGACACCGGGGAGCTGTTTTTT. The encoded protein is CASSSSSGCDTGELFF. Together with reference TRBV28 and TRBJ2-2, the CDR3 gives the full variable domain: DVKVTQSSRYLVKRTGEKVFLECVQDMDHENMFWYRQDPGLGLRLIYFSYDVKMKEKGDIPEGYSVSREKKERFSLILESASTNQTSMYLCASSSSSGCDTGELFFGEGSRLTVL.

The V call is TRBV12-3 or TRBV12-4, the J call TRBJ2-7; D uncertain. Trimming took off 5 bases at V and 6 bases at J, with 20 bases between the two ends. CDR3 length equals 15 residues. Here the CDR3 reads CASSPIARLWTEQYF. The CDR3 DNA follows: TGTGCCAGCAGTCCGATAGCAAGGCTTTGGACCGAGCAGTACTTC.

This clonotype was detected once. A read error is the likely source, as a far larger clone sits one nucleotide away. The chain links TRBV6-9 to TRBJ2-6; a possible D gene is TRBD2 (6 bases). The CDR3 consists of 16 residues. Germline values: CDR1 MNHGY, CDR2 SVAAGI. Trimming removed 7 bases at V and 2 bases at J, with 15 bases between. CDR3 nucleotides: TGTGCCAGCATTGACTCGTCGGGGGCTGGGGCCAACGTCCTGACTTTC. Its protein is CASIDSSGAGANVLTF.

This clonotype is medium-sized (0.01 to 0.1%) in the sample. The chain combines TRBV28 with TRBJ1-6; tentative D call: TRBD1 (6 bases). V lost 5 bases, J lost 7 bases, and 18 bases lay in between. Germline CDR1 and CDR2: MDHEN and SYDVKM. The CDR3 runs to 16 residues. CDR3 nucleotides: TGTGCCAGCAGTCCGTGGGGGAGGGGGGAAAATTCACCCCTCCACTTT. Protein product: CASSPWGRGENSPLHF.

The chain couples TRBV6-2 or TRBV6-3 to TRBJ2-1; unclear D gene. CDR3 size: 15 residues. The V gene's germline CDR1 is MNHEY and CDR2 SVGEGT. Trimming removed 5 bases from V and 0 bases from J, with 11 bases in between. In DNA, the CDR3 is TGTGCCAGCAGTGACGGGCAGAGCTCCTACAATGAGCAGTTCTTC. Encoded protein: CASSDGQSSYNEQFF.

For the CDR3, the DNA is TGTGCCATCACCCCTGAGGGAACAAGAGCTTCCTACGAGCAGTACTTC. It translates to CAITPEGTRASYEQYF. This chain joins TRBV6-2 or TRBV6-3 and TRBJ2-7; the D gene is possibly TRBD2 (5 bases). There are 16 residues in the CDR3. V lost 10 bases and J lost 1, with 23 bases in between. CDR1 is MNHEY, CDR2 SVGEGT, per germline.

This clonotype has a count of ten or more. The gene calls are TRBV4-1 and TRBJ1-5; D not resolved. In germline, CDR1 is MGHRA, CDR2 YSYEKL. V was trimmed by 3 bases and J by 0 bases, leaving 12 bases between them. This CDR3 is 16 amino acids long. CDR3 bases: TGCGCCAGCAGCCAGTACGACACGACTAGCAATCAGCCCCAGCATTTT. Protein product: CASSQYDTTSNQPQHF.

This clonotype was found once. A far larger clone is one nucleotide away, so this likely arose from a read error. This chain joins TRBV7-2 and TRBJ1-6; no clear D. This CDR3 has 14 residues. Germline CDR1 and CDR2: SGHTA and FQGNSA. CDR3 sequence reads: CASSLKGTNSPIHF. The CDR3, as DNA: TGTGCCAGCAGCTTGAAGGGTACTAATTCACCCATCCACTTT.

Notes on this clonotype: The junction does not match germline at one end; this may be a read error. This sequence joins TRBV20-1 and TRBJ1-2; D is unresolved. The CDR3 is 13 residues long. CDR1 DFQATT and CDR2 SNEGSKA come from the germline V gene (reference sequence). As DNA, the CDR3 is TGCAGTGCTAGTAGTACAAGAAACTATGGCTACACATTC. It is translated as CSASSTRNYGYTF.